This T cell receptor (beta chain) is drawn from a study of post-analysis software for immune sequencing data. Study-level information: The patients showed relapsing-remitting, secondary progressive and progressive-relapsing multiple sclerosis courses.

Only a few counts were recorded for this clonotype. Antigen unknown. Researchers reported that TCR beta cDNA libraries carried unique molecular identifiers. T cells numbering roughly 1 to 10 million yielded around 500,000 cDNA molecules. Each CDR3 protein gets one entry after TCRdb re-called the PCR reads with MiXCR. In the table there are fewer than 850,000 distinct CDR3 sequences, roughly 30% of which are singletons. Study findings and constraints: Strong co-clustering by F measure linked samples that shared a preparation batch. Significantly lower normalized Chao1 diversity was found in patients with multiple sclerosis relative to controls. There were several TRBV segments more frequent in patients than controls, and TRBV5-6, TRBV5-1 and TRBV20-1 were among them.

The CDR3 has 11 amino acids. From germline, CDR1 is MNHNY and CDR2 SVGAGI (reference sequence). V was shortened by 2 bases and J by 15 bases, with 11 bases between the two germline ends. The genes are TRBV6-6 and TRBJ2-1; TRBD1 is a possible D gene (5 bases). Sequencing was carried out using blood. The clonotype originates from a girl between 10 and 17 years old with multiple sclerosis. CDR3 nucleotides: TGTGCCAGCAGTTACGGGGCCCTCGCGTTCTTC. This gives the protein CASSYGALAFF.